This record concerns one T cell receptor beta chain sequence. The data originate from a study of blood T cell repertoires in COVID-19. Study context: COVID-19 samples collected from the United States, Italy and Spain covered acute and convalescent phases.

Authors' methods: For nucleated cells, counts were estimated from reference gene primer amplification. Sequencing was performed with immunoSEQ multiplex PCR; in TCRdb, only in-frame clones are kept and a portion is missing. V, J and clone size derive from that table, while D and trimming were established from the DNA sequence. The repertoire holds about 120,000 clones, with approximately 84% as singletons. From germline, CDR1 is MGHRA and CDR2 YSYEKL. The junction had 13 bases not matched to a gene; V was cut back by 6 bases and J by 2 bases. This CDR3 contains 17 residues. This clonotype was sampled from a man in his sixties or seventies with active or convalescent COVID-19. Material for sequencing was peripheral blood. The chain is built from TRBV4-1 and TRBJ2-3; 8 bases map to TRBD1. The CDR3 spells CASRPNTRTGFTDTQYF. The CDR3 region has the DNA TGCGCCAGCAGACCTAATACCAGGACAGGGTTCACAGATACGCAGTATTTT.